These T cell receptor beta chains were read from a single sample in a study of T-cell memory formation after mild COVID-19. TCRdb re-analysed the 5' RACE reads in MiXCR, keeping a single row per CDR3 protein. The table has approximately 300,000 distinct CDR3 sequences, roughly 15% seen once. Source material: PBMCs or a T cell subset sorted from them (not recorded which). The receptors here all came from a young man who had mild COVID-19 (a few samples of this study predate the infection). Cell type and time point are not known. Both conserved end residues are part of each CDR3. The D gene is left open where the match is weak. Size tells how often a clone was seen (once, few, many) or the class of an expanded clone, and some rows leave it out.

>TRBJ1-3|TRBV20-1|-|-
CSAREIRSSGNTIYF
TGCAGTGCTAGAGAAATCAGGAGCTCTGGAAACACCATATATTTT
>TRBJ1-1|TRBV18|-|-
CASSPAETTEAFF
TGTGCCAGCTCACCGGCGGAGACCACTGAAGCTTTCTTT
>TRBJ2-5|TRBV12-3/TRBV12-4|-|few
CASSPNGGEETQYF
TGTGCCAGCAGTCCTAATGGGGGTGAGGAGACCCAGTACTTC
>TRBJ2-4|TRBV2|-|-
CASSVAGQTNIQYF
TGTGCCAGCAGTGTGGCGGGACAGACAAACATTCAGTACTTC
>TRBJ1-2|TRBV9|TRBD1|few
CASSVEIYGDRDGGYTF
TGTGCCAGCAGCGTAGAGATTTATGGGGACAGGGATGGTGGCTACACCTTC
>TRBJ2-1|TRBV5-1|-|-
CASSLLDRYNEQFF
TGCGCCAGCAGCCTCCTAGACAGATACAATGAGCAGTTCTTC
>TRBJ1-5|TRBV4-1|-|few
CASSTGHGHWPQHF
TGCGCCAGCAGTACCGGACACGGACATTGGCCCCAGCATTTT
>TRBJ2-7|TRBV5-1|TRBD2|-
CASSFPGTTYEQYF
TGCGCCAGCAGCTTTCCCGGGACTACCTACGAGCAGTACTTC
>TRBJ1-1|TRBV20-1|-|many
CSARAGNTEAFF
TGCAGTGCTAGAGCAGGAAACACTGAAGCTTTCTTT
>TRBJ2-5|TRBV6-6|-|-
CASSYPRPTAETQYF
TGTGCCAGCAGTTATCCCAGGCCGACCGCGGAGACCCAGTACTTC
>TRBJ2-5|TRBV12-3/TRBV12-4|TRBD2|-
CASGTSGVKETQYF
TGTGCCAGCGGGACTAGCGGAGTAAAAGAGACCCAGTACTTC
>TRBJ1-5|TRBV10-3|-|few
CAISDGGGYSNQPQHF
TGTGCCATCAGTGATGGGGGGGGTTATAGCAATCAGCCCCAGCATTTT
>TRBJ2-3|TRBV20-1|TRBD1|few
CSAPRTGPSAQYF
TGCAGTGCTCCCCGGACAGGGCCCTCCGCGCAGTATTTT
>TRBJ2-1|TRBV7-8|-|-
CASSPGTGALYNEQFF
TGTGCCAGCAGCCCAGGAACGGGGGCGCTATACAATGAGCAGTTCTTC
>TRBJ1-1|TRBV5-1|TRBD1|-
CASSSGDREDRENTEAFF
TGCGCCAGCAGCTCCGGGGACAGGGAGGATCGGGAGAACACTGAAGCTTTCTTT
>TRBJ2-3|TRBV6-4|-|few
CASNLELPDTQYF
TGTGCCAGCAACCTGGAGCTCCCAGATACGCAGTATTTT
>TRBJ2-7|TRBV29-1|-|few
CSAWDTFGEQYF
TGCAGCGCTTGGGACACCTTCGGGGAGCAGTACTTC
>TRBJ2-7|TRBV5-1|-|-
CASRWGLGYEQYF
TGCGCCAGCAGATGGGGACTTGGTTACGAGCAGTACTTC
>TRBJ1-2|TRBV20-1|-|few
CSGSPPGARGYTF
TGCAGTGGTTCCCCCCCGGGGGCGAGGGGCTACACCTTC
>TRBJ2-7|TRBV25-1|-|few
CASSERDVSYEQYF
TGTGCCAGCAGTGAGCGGGACGTTTCCTACGAGCAGTACTTC
>TRBJ1-1|TRBV5-5|-|-
CASSFDTSGAFF
TGTGCCAGCAGCTTCGACACCTCCGGGGCTTTCTTT
>TRBJ1-4|TRBV20-1|-|-
CSARVTGPVDPTNEKLFF
TGCAGTGCTAGAGTAACCGGGCCCGTTGACCCAACTAATGAAAAACTGTTTTTT
>TRBJ2-7|TRBV7-2|-|-
CASSLGGAGLYEQYF
TGTGCCAGCAGCTTAGGGGGAGCAGGGCTCTACGAGCAGTACTTC
>TRBJ1-1|TRBV7-2|-|-
CASSQRPGRTMNTEAFF
TGTGCCAGCAGCCAGCGGCCAGGACGGACGATGAACACTGAAGCTTTCTTT
>TRBJ1-1|TRBV7-8|-|-
CASSLARRSRSFDTEAFF
TGTGCCAGCAGCTTAGCACGCAGGTCTCGGAGTTTTGACACTGAAGCTTTCTTT
>TRBJ2-3|TRBV11-2|TRBD2|-
CASSPGWRGGGTDTQYF
TGTGCCAGCAGCCCGGGGTGGCGCGGGGGGGGAACAGATACGCAGTATTTT
>TRBJ2-6|TRBV7-3|-|few
CASSSPDPGSGANVLTF
TGTGCCAGCAGCTCCCCTGACCCCGGAAGTGGGGCCAACGTCCTGACTTTC
>TRBJ1-2|TRBV2|TRBD1|-
CASSEMGTGLTNYGYTF
TGTGCCAGCAGTGAAATGGGGACAGGGCTTACTAACTATGGCTACACCTTC
>TRBJ1-1|TRBV6-5|-|-
CASTKQANTEAFF
TGTGCCAGCACCAAACAGGCTAACACTGAAGCTTTCTTT
>TRBJ2-7|TRBV6-5|-|-
CASSSHQEYYEQYF
TGTGCCAGCAGCTCTCACCAGGAATACTACGAGCAGTACTTC
>TRBJ1-1|TRBV20-1|TRBD1|-
CSAITGDFDRNTEAFF
TGCAGTGCTATAACAGGGGACTTCGACCGGAACACTGAAGCTTTCTTT
>TRBJ1-6|TRBV6-5|-|-
CASSYLNSPLHF
TGTGCCAGCAGTTACTTGAATTCACCCCTCCACTTT
>TRBJ2-6|TRBV7-2|TRBD2|few
CASSLFRGGGMTGANVLTF
TGTGCCAGCAGCTTATTCCGGGGGGGCGGAATGACTGGGGCCAACGTCCTGACTTTC
>TRBJ2-7|TRBV6-5|-|-
CASSLLAGGVEQYF
TGTGCCAGCAGTTTACTAGCAGGTGGGGTCGAGCAGTACTTC
>TRBJ1-5|TRBV20-1|-|-
CSARRLQANQPQHF
TGCAGTGCTAGAAGGTTGCAGGCCAATCAGCCCCAGCATTTT
>TRBJ2-3|TRBV9|TRBD2|many
CASSPRGSGGPTDTQYF
TGTGCCAGCAGCCCCCGTGGTAGCGGGGGACCCACAGATACGCAGTATTTT
>TRBJ2-3|TRBV7-2|-|few
CASSPEGPDTQYF
TGTGCCAGCAGCCCCGAGGGCCCAGATACGCAGTATTTT